The rows below give T cell receptor beta chains drawn from one sample of a study of cytomegalovirus exposure and HLA in healthy donors. Method: immunoSEQ multiplex PCR; TCRdb's copy keeps in-frame clones and lacks some. The sample holds some 180,000 clones, about 9% seen once. Sequencing input: PBMCs. The receptors shown here come from a woman aged 25 to 45 in good health and CMV-seropositive. CDR3s include the opening cysteine and the closing phenylalanine or tryptophan. D genes are given only for firm matches. Not all rows give a size; the values are once, few, many and, for expanded clones, a class.

j_call	v_call	clone_size	d_call	cdr3_nt	cdr3_aa
TRBJ2-3	TRBV2	.	.	TGTGCCAGCAGTGGGTGGGACACGACCTTTGTGCACACAGATACGCAGTATTTT	CASSGWDTTFVHTDTQYF
TRBJ2-3	TRBV7-2	.	.	TGTGCCAGCAGCTTTAACCGGTATACGCAGTATTTT	CASSFNRYTQYF
TRBJ1-6	TRBV5-1	.	.	TGCGCCAGCAGTCTGGGGGGTCTCGGGAATTCACCCCTCCACTTT	CASSLGGLGNSPLHF
TRBJ2-7	TRBV7-9	.	TRBD1	TGTGCCAGCAGCACAAGAACAGGGGTCGGGCAGTACTTC	CASSTRTGVGQYF
TRBJ2-1	TRBV5-5	.	TRBD2	TGTGCCAGCGAGGTAGCGGGAGCCCCCTACAATGAGCAGTTCTTC	CASEVAGAPYNEQFF
TRBJ1-2	TRBV29-1	.	.	TGCAGCGTTGAAGATCAGAACCACTATGGCTACACCTTC	CSVEDQNHYGYTF
TRBJ2-5	TRBV4-1	.	.	TGCGCCAGCAGCCGGCTAGGAGCGGAGACCCAGTACTTC	CASSRLGAETQYF
TRBJ2-7	TRBV6-5	.	TRBD1	TGTGCCAGCAGTTACGCCTGGGACAGGGGCCACGAGCAGTACTTC	CASSYAWDRGHEQYF
TRBJ1-1	TRBV18	few	.	TGTGCCAGCTCACCAATCAGGGGCTATGAAGCTTTCTTT	CASSPIRGYEAFF
TRBJ1-4	TRBV9	few	TRBD1	TGTGCCAGCAGCGTAGTCCGACAGGGCGATGAAAAACTGTTTTTT	CASSVVRQGDEKLFF
TRBJ2-7	TRBV4-2	few	TRBD2	TGTGCCAGCAGCCAAGCTGCCGACGGGACTAGTCGCTACGAGCAGTACTTC	CASSQAADGTSRYEQYF
TRBJ1-5	TRBV7-9	few	TRBD1	TGTGCCAGCAGCTTCGGGACAGTTAAAGGTCAGCCCCAGCATTTT	CASSFGTVKGQPQHF
TRBJ1-2	TRBV6-1	few	.	TGTGCCAGCAGTGAGTCGTCCTATGGCTACACCTTC	CASSESSYGYTF
TRBJ2-7	TRBV7-9	few	.	TGTGCCAGCAGCACAACCCAGGGTTACTACGAGCAGTACTTC	CASSTTQGYYEQYF
TRBJ1-4	TRBV7-9	.	.	TGTGCCAGCAGCTTAGAACACAGTGAAAAACTGTTTTTT	CASSLEHSEKLFF
TRBJ2-2	TRBV4-2	.	.	TGTGCCAGCAGCCAAGATTTGGGGGACTTAAACACCGGGGAGCTGTTTTTT	CASSQDLGDLNTGELFF
TRBJ2-5	TRBV27	few	TRBD2	TGTGCCAGCAGTCCCCGTGGGCTAGCGGGACAAGAGACCCAGTACTTC	CASSPRGLAGQETQYF
TRBJ2-3	TRBV7-9	few	TRBD2	TGTGCCAGCGGTGAGGTAGCGGGAGTCACAGATACGCAGTATTTT	CASGEVAGVTDTQYF
TRBJ2-7	TRBV6-1	few	.	TGTGCCAGCAGCGACTCCCACGAGCAGTACTTC	CASSDSHEQYF
TRBJ1-5	TRBV29-1	.	TRBD1	TGCAGCGCAGGGACAGGGGGTCATCAGCCCCAGCATTTT	CSAGTGGHQPQHF
TRBJ2-2	TRBV7-6	few	.	TGTGCCAGCAGCTTGGGCGGGATAAGGACCGGGGAGCTGTTTTTT	CASSLGGIRTGELFF
TRBJ2-7	TRBV7-2	.	TRBD2	TGTGCCAGCAGCTTCCTAGCGGGAGCCGAGCAGTACTTC	CASSFLAGAEQYF
TRBJ1-4	TRBV15	.	TRBD1	TGTGCCACCACCGGCGGGACAGGGGAGGGAAAACTGTTTTTT	CATTGGTGEGKLFF
TRBJ2-1	TRBV7-9	few	TRBD2	TGTGCGAGCAGCTCAGGGACTAGCGGGGCCTACAATGAGCAGTTCTTC	CASSSGTSGAYNEQFF
TRBJ2-5	TRBV6-5	.	.	TGTGCCAGCAACTTGCCCGGAGAGACCCAGTACTTC	CASNLPGETQYF
TRBJ1-5	TRBV7-9	.	.	TGTGCCAGCGACCCGGGGGGGGCAGTCAATCAGCCCCAGCATTTT	CASDPGGAVNQPQHF
TRBJ2-2	TRBV7-2	.	TRBD1	TGTGCCAGCGCCATGACAGGGCAGAACACCGGGGAGCTGTTTTTT	CASAMTGQNTGELFF
TRBJ2-5	TRBV30	few	.	TGTGCCTGGAGTGTACGGACTTCGGACTTTTGGGAGACCCAGTACTTC	CAWSVRTSDFWETQYF
TRBJ2-1	TRBV30	few	TRBD2	TGTGCCTGGAGTGCGGGAGGGCCAGGTGAGCAGTTCTTC	CAWSAGGPGEQFF
TRBJ2-2	TRBV6-5	many	TRBD1	TGTGCCGGATCGGGACAGGGAAGTTGGACCGGGGAGCTGTTTTTT	CAGSGQGSWTGELFF
TRBJ2-1	TRBV5-4	.	.	TGTGCCAGCAGCCTGGGGGGCGGGAGCTCCTACAATGAGCAGTTCTTC	CASSLGGGSSYNEQFF
TRBJ2-3	TRBV18	few	TRBD2	TGTGCCAGCAGGACTAGCGGGACAATAGATACGCAGTATTTT	CASRTSGTIDTQYF
TRBJ2-3	TRBV9	few	.	TGTGCCAGCAGCCCCCGGGTAGCGACCACAGATACGCAGTATTTT	CASSPRVATTDTQYF
TRBJ2-7	TRBV4-2	.	TRBD2	TGTGCCAGCAGCCCCGGGGGTAGCGGGAGGGCCTTCTCCTACGAGCAGTACTTC	CASSPGGSGRAFSYEQYF
TRBJ2-7	TRBV11-2	.	.	TGTGCCAGCAGGGACTACTATAGAAGCTCCTACGAGCAGTACTTC	CASRDYYRSSYEQYF
TRBJ1-2	TRBV2	few	TRBD1	TGTGCCAGCAGCTCCGGGACAGGGGGCTGGGGCTACACCTTC	CASSSGTGGWGYTF
TRBJ2-2	TRBV6-5	.	TRBD1	TGTGCCAGCAAATCAGGGGGGAACACCGGGGAGCTGTTTTTT	CASKSGGNTGELFF
TRBJ1-1	TRBV6-5	few	.	TGTGCCAGCAGGAGGGAGAACACTGAAGCTTTCTTT	CASRRENTEAFF
TRBJ1-1	TRBV5-1	.	.	TGCGCCAGCACGCCAAGGAGGGGTATCACTGAAGCTTTCTTT	CASTPRRGITEAFF
TRBJ2-7	TRBV5-1	.	TRBD2	TGCGCCAGCAGCGCCTCGGGACTACAGTCCTACGAGCAGTACTTC	CASSASGLQSYEQYF
TRBJ1-1	TRBV11-2	few	.	TGTGCCAGCAGCTTATTTATGAACACTGAAGCTTTCTTT	CASSLFMNTEAFF
TRBJ2-1	TRBV4-1	.	TRBD1	TGCGCCAGCAGCCGAAAAGACAGGGGACCCGACAATGAGCAGTTCTTC	CASSRKDRGPDNEQFF
TRBJ1-1	TRBV9	.	TRBD1	TGTGCCAGCAGCGTAGGAGCGGGACAGGGGGGAAAAGCTTTCTTT	CASSVGAGQGGKAFF
TRBJ2-7	TRBV27	.	.	TGTGCCAGCAGTTCCATTCTAGAGGGAAGTTACGAGCAGTACTTC	CASSSILEGSYEQYF
TRBJ2-7	TRBV5-1	.	TRBD1	TGCGCCAGCAGCCACGGACAGGGGTCCTACGAGCAGTACTTC	CASSHGQGSYEQYF